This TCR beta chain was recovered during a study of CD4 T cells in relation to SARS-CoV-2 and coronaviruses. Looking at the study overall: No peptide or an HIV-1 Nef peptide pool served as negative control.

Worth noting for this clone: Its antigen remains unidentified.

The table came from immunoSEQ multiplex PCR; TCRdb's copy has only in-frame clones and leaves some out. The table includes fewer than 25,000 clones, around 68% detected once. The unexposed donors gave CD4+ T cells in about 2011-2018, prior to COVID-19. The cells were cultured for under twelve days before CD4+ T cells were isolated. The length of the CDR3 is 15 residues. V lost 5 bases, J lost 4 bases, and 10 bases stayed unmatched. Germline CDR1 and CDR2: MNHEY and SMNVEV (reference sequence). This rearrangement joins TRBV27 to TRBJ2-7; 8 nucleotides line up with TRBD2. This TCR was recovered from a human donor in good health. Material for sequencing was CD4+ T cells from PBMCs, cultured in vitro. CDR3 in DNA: TGTGCCAGCAGTGTCAAAGGGCGGGAGGTTTACGAGCAGTACTTC. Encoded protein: CASSVKGREVYEQYF.